The 5 T cell receptor beta chains in this list originate from one sample, sequenced in a study of breast tumors, draining lymph nodes, adjacent tissues. TCRdb reprocessed the multiplex PCR reads via MiXCR and lists one record per CDR3 protein. This repertoire shows 120,000 to 150,000 distinct CDR3 sequences, about 33% found once; its top ten account for roughly 2.3%. The lymph nodes were axillary draining lymph nodes from breast cancer patients. Sequencing input: axillary lymph node tissue. The receptors here all came from a female donor with breast cancer. Some clones in this sample may be carry-over from other donors' samples.

This clonotype was counted ten times or more. The rearrangement uses TRBV3-1 and TRBJ2-3; D unclear. The germline gives CDR1 LGHDT, CDR2 YNNKEL (reference sequence). With 0 bases removed from V and 3 bases from J, the gap between germline ends came to 16 bases. CDR3 size: 17 residues. The chain's CDR3 is CASSQDGEFLPTDTQYF. CDR3 bases: TGTGCCAGCAGCCAAGACGGCGAGTTCCTGCCGACAGATACGCAGTATTTT.

About this clonotype itself: This clone may be a read error of a much larger clone one base away. Since the CDR3 does not end with the conserved phenylalanine or tryptophan, this likely comes from a read error. This sequence joins TRBV6-5 and TRBJ1-6, with D perhaps TRBD1 (6 bases). In germline, CDR1 is MNHEY, CDR2 SVGAGI. The length of the CDR3 is 15 residues. Trimming shortened V by 5 bases and J by 9 bases, and 17 bases separated the two germline ends. CDR3 DNA sequence: TGTGCCAGCAGTCACGAGAACAGGGAACTTTCACCCCTCCACCTT. Translation: CASSHENRELSPLHL.

This clonotype has at least ten counts. V is TRBV7-2 and J is TRBJ2-1, with TRBD1 matching 8 bases. The CDR3 is made up of 15 amino acids. The ends lost 5 bases at V and 5 bases at J; junction bases unmatched: 8. Germline CDR1 reads SGHTA; CDR2 reads FQGNSA. This CDR3 reads CASSPGQERNNEQFF. The CDR3 bases are TGTGCCAGCAGCCCGGGACAGGAGAGGAACAATGAGCAGTTCTTC.

This clonotype appeared a few times. The chain employs TRBV10-1 and TRBJ2-7; D is undetermined. The germline gives CDR1 WNHNN, CDR2 SYGVQD (reference sequence). Trimming removed 4 bases at V and 1 base at J, with 8 bases between. CDR3 size: 13 residues. This CDR3 is CASSVGPSYEQYF. CDR3 bases: TGCGCCAGCAGTGTCGGCCCGTCCTACGAGCAGTACTTC.

Many counts were recorded for this clonotype. The chain is built from TRBV2 and TRBJ1-3; D is ambiguous. CDR1 and CDR2 from the germline V gene are SNHLY and FYNNEI. This CDR3 region has 14 residues. Trimming left V 6 bases short and J 0 bases short, with 9 bases between. This CDR3 is CASSPQYSGNTIYF. Written as DNA, the CDR3 is TGTGCCAGCAGCCCCCAATACTCTGGAAACACCATATATTTT.